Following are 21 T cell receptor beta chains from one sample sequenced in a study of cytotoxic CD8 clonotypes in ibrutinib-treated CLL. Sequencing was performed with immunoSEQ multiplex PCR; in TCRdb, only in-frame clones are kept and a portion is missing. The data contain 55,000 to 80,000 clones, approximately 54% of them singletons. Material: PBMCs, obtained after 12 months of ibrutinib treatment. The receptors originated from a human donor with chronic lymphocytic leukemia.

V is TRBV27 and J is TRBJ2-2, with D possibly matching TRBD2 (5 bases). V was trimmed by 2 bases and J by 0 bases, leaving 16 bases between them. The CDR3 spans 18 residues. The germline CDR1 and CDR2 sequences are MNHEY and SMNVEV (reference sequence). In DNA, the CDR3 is TGTGCCAGCAGTTTACTACCCACGAGGGCGCCGAACACCGGGGAGCTGTTTTTT. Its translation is CASSLLPTRAPNTGELFF.

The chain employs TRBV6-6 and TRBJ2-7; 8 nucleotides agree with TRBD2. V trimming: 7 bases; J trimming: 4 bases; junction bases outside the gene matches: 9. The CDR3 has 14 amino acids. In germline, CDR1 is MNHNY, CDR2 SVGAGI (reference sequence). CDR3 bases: TGTGCCAGCAAACATACTAGCGGACTATACGAGCAGTACTTC. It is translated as CASKHTSGLYEQYF.

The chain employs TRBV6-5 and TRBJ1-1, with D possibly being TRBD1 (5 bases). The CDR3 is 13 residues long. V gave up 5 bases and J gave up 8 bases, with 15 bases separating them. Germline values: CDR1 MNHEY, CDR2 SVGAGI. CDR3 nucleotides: TGTGCCAGCAGTGCTCTGAGGGGAGGCGAAGCTTTCTTT. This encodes CASSALRGGEAFF.

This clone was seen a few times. The chain's CDR3 is CATIPSGTEDSLYTDTQYF. CDR3 nucleotides: TGCGCCACCATACCCTCCGGGACAGAAGACTCCTTATACACAGATACGCAGTATTTT. The chain joins TRBV10-1 to TRBJ2-3; 7 bases match TRBD1. The germline CDR1 and CDR2 sequences are WNHNN and SYGVQD (reference sequence). The CDR3 consists of 19 residues. V was pared by 10 bases and J by 2 bases, with 24 bases of the junction left unmatched.

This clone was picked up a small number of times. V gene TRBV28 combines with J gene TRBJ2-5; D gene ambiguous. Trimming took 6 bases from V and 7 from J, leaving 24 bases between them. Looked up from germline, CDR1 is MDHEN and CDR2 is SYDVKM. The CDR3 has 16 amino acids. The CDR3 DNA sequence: TGTGCCAGCAGCCCACTTCCCAACTGGTCCCTAGGGACCCAGTACTTC. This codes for CASSPLPNWSLGTQYF.

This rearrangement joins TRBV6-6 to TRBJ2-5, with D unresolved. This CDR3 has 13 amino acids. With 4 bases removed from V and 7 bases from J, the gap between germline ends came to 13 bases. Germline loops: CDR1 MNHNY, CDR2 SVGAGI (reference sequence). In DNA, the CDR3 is TGTGCCAGCAGTTTGCCCGAGTTGGGGACCCAGTACTTC. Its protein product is CASSLPELGTQYF.

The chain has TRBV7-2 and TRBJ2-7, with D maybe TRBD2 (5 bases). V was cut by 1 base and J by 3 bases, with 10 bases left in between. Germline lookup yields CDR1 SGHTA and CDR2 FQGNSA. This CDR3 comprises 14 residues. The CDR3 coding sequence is TGTGCCAGCAGCTTAGGCGGGCTTAGCTACGAGCAGTACTTC. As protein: CASSLGGLSYEQYF.

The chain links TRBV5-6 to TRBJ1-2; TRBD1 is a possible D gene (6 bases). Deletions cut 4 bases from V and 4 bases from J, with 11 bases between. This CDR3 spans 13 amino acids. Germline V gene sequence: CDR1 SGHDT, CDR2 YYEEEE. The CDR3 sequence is CASSPGTPYGYTF. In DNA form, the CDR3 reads TGTGCCAGCAGCCCTGGGACACCCTATGGCTACACCTTC.

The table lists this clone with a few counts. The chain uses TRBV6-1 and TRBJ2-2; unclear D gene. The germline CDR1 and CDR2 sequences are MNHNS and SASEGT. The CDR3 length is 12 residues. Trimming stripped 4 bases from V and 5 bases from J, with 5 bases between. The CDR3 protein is CASSVTTGELFF. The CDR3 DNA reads TGTGCCAGCAGTGTAACGACCGGGGAGCTGTTTTTT.

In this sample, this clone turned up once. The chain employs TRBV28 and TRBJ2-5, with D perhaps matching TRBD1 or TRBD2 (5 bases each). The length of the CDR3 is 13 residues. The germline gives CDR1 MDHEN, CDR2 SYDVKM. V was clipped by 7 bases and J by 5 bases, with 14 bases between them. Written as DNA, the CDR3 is TGTGCCAGCAAAGGGACCGGCGGCGAGACCCAGTACTTC. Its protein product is CASKGTGGETQYF.

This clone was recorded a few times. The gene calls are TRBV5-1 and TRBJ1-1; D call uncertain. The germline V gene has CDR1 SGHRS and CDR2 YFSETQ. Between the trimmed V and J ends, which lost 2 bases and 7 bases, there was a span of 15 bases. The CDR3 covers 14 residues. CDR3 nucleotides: TGCGCCAGCAGCTTCTTATTGACAACTGATGAAGCTTTCTTT. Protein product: CASSFLLTTDEAFF.

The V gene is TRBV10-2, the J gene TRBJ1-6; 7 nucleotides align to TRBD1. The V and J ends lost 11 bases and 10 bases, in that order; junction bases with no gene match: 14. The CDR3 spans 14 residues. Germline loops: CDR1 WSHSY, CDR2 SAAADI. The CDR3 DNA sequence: TGCGCCTCCCGGACAGGAACGATAGGATCACCCCTCCACTTT. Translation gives CASRTGTIGSPLHF.

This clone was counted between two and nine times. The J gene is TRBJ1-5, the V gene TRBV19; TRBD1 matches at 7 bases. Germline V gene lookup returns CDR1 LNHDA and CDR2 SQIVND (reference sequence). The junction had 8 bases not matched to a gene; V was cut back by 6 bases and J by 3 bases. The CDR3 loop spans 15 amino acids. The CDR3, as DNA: TGTGCCAGTAGAGGAGGGGGCCAGGTCAATCAGCCCCAGCATTTT. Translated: CASRGGGQVNQPQHF. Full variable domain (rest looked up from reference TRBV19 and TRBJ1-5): DGGITQSPKYLFRKEGQNVTLSCEQNLNHDAMYWYRQDPGQGLRLIYYSQIVNDFQKGDIAEGYSVSREKKESFPLTVTSAQKNPTAFYLCASRGGGQVNQPQHFGDGTRLSIL.

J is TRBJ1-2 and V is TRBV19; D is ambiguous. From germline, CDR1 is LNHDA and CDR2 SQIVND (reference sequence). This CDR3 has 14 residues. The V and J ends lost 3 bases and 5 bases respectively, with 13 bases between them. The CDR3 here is CASSMGSTDYGYTF. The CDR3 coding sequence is TGTGCCAGTAGTATGGGCTCGACGGATTATGGCTACACCTTC.

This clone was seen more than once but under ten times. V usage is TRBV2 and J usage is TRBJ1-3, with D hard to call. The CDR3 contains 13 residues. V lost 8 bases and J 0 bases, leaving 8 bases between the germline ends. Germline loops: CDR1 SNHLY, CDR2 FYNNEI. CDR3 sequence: CASLPRSGNTIYF. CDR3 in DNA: TGTGCCAGCTTACCGCGCTCTGGAAACACCATATATTTT. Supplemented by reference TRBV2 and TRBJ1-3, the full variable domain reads EPEVTQTPSHQVTQMGQEVILRCVPISNHLYFYWYRQILGQKVEFLVSFYNNEISEKSEIFDDQFSVERPDGSNFTLKIRSTKLEDSAMYFCASLPRSGNTIYFGEGSWLTVV.

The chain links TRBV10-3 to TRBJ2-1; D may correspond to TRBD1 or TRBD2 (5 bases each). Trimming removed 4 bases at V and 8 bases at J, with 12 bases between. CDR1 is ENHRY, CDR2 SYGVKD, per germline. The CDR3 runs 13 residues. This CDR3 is CAISGGFGDEQFF. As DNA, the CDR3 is TGTGCCATCAGTGGGGGGTTTGGGGATGAGCAGTTCTTC.

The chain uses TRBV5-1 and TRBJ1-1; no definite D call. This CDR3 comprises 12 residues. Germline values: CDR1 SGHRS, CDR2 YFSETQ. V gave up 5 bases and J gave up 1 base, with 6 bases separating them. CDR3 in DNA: TGCGCCAGCAGTCCAGGGAACACTGAAGCTTTCTTT. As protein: CASSPGNTEAFF.

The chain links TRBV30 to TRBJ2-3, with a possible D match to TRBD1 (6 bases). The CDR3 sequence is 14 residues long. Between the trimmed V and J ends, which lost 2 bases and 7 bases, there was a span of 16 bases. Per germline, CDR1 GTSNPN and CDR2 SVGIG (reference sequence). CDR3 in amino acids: CAWSWSGRGNTQYF. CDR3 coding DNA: TGTGCCTGGAGTTGGAGCGGCAGGGGAAATACGCAGTATTTT.

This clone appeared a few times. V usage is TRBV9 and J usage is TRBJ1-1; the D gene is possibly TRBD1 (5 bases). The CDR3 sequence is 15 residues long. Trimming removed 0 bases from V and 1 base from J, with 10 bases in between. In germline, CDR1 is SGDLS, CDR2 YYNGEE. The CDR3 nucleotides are TGTGCCAGCAGCGTAGTGGGGGTTCGGAACACTGAAGCTTTCTTT. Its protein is CASSVVGVRNTEAFF.

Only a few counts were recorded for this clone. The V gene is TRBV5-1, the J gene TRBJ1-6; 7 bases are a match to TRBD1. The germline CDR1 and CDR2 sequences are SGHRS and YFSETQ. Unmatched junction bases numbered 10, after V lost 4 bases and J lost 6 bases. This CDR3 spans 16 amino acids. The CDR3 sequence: CASSPQRQGPNSPLHF. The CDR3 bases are TGCGCCAGCAGCCCCCAGAGACAGGGTCCTAATTCACCCCTCCACTTT.

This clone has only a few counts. CDR3 nucleotide sequence: TGTGCCAGCAGCTTGCCCGCGGGAGGGCCCGCCGGGGAGCTGTTTTTT. Amino acids: CASSLPAGGPAGELFF. This chain joins TRBV5-4 and TRBJ2-2, with 9 bases aligning to TRBD2. After removal of 1 base from V and 6 bases from J, the junction contained 7 bases not matched to a gene. Germline V gives CDR1 SGHNT, CDR2 YYREEE (reference sequence). The CDR3 length is 16 residues.